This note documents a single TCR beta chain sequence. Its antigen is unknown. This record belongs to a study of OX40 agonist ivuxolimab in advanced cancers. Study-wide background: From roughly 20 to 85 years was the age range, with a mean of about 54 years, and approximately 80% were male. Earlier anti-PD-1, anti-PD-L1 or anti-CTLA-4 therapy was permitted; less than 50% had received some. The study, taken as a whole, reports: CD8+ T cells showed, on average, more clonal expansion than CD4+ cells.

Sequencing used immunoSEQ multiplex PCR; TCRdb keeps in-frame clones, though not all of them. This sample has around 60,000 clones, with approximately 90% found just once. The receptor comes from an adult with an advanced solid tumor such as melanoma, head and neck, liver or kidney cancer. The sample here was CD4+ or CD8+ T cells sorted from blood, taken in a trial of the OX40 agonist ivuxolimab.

Written as DNA, the CDR3 is TGTGCCAGCAGTTACTCTCGACAGGGGGCTAGGGAAAAACTGTTTTTT. Protein: CASSYSRQGAREKLFF. The rearrangement links TRBV6-5 to TRBJ1-4; 10 bases are shared with TRBD1. In germline, CDR1 is MNHEY, CDR2 SVGAGI. The CDR3 totals 16 residues. V dropped 0 bases and J dropped 8; count of bases not matched to a gene: 6.